A selection of T cell receptor beta chains follows, all from one sample in a study of molecular identifiers for immune sequencing clone quantification. Each CDR3 protein gets one entry after TCRdb re-called the PCR reads with MiXCR. The table has roughly 100,000 distinct CDR3 sequences, 35% seen once; the top ten hold about 9.1%. The material sequenced was naive CD8+ T cells from blood, with Jurkat cell RNA spiked in. These receptors were taken from a human donor in good health. Some libraries in this study had Jurkat cell RNA spiked in. Both conserved end residues are trimmed from each CDR3. Fields, in order: CDR3 protein, clone size, J gene, V gene, D gene. D genes are given only for firm matches. Not every row has a clone size; where given, it reads once, few, many or a size class.

CDR3 protein: ASRTTDKNIQY; clone size: few; J gene: TRBJ2-4; V gene: TRBV5-1; D gene: .
CDR3 protein: AIPGSSTDTQY; clone size: many; J gene: TRBJ2-3; V gene: TRBV15; D gene: .
CDR3 protein: ASSSVGNQPQH; clone size: .; J gene: TRBJ1-5; V gene: TRBV19; D gene: .
CDR3 protein: ASSLGTGTDTQY; clone size: few; J gene: TRBJ2-3; V gene: TRBV7-8; D gene: .
CDR3 protein: ASSQESGPGELF; clone size: few; J gene: TRBJ2-2; V gene: TRBV4-3; D gene: .
CDR3 protein: SVPPLGGHGEQF; clone size: few; J gene: TRBJ2-1; V gene: TRBV29-1; D gene: .
CDR3 protein: ATGKGASSTDTQY; clone size: .; J gene: TRBJ2-3; V gene: TRBV6-5; D gene: .
CDR3 protein: ATSDFKREGRDTQY; clone size: few; J gene: TRBJ2-3; V gene: TRBV24-1; D gene: TRBD2
CDR3 protein: ASSYWLGTLQETQY; clone size: .; J gene: TRBJ2-5; V gene: TRBV6-5; D gene: .
CDR3 protein: SATKLDTGELF; clone size: few; J gene: TRBJ2-2; V gene: TRBV20-1; D gene: .
CDR3 protein: ASNQAGTGNQPQH; clone size: many; J gene: TRBJ1-5; V gene: TRBV12-3/TRBV12-4; D gene: .
CDR3 protein: ASSDQRTVWGTDTQY; clone size: .; J gene: TRBJ2-3; V gene: TRBV5-6; D gene: .
CDR3 protein: ASRSTGDGPYEQY; clone size: medium-sized; J gene: TRBJ2-7; V gene: TRBV28; D gene: TRBD1
CDR3 protein: ASRFRQGAYEQY; clone size: .; J gene: TRBJ2-7; V gene: TRBV28; D gene: TRBD1
CDR3 protein: ASSRVGLAGGSAYEQY; clone size: .; J gene: TRBJ2-7; V gene: TRBV7-9; D gene: TRBD2
CDR3 protein: AIRKRVRLNQPQH; clone size: many; J gene: TRBJ1-5; V gene: TRBV28; D gene: .
CDR3 protein: ASSLPVVSGANVLT; clone size: many; J gene: TRBJ2-6; V gene: TRBV7-9; D gene: .
CDR3 protein: SVRETGQETQY; clone size: many; J gene: TRBJ2-5; V gene: TRBV29-1; D gene: .
CDR3 protein: ASSILHGVYEQY; clone size: few; J gene: TRBJ2-7; V gene: TRBV19; D gene: .
CDR3 protein: ASRPGTSGIYTQY; clone size: few; J gene: TRBJ2-3; V gene: TRBV6-5; D gene: TRBD2
CDR3 protein: ASSSPSDKNTEAF; clone size: few; J gene: TRBJ1-1; V gene: TRBV13; D gene: .
CDR3 protein: ASSFSWTGRNTEAF; clone size: .; J gene: TRBJ1-1; V gene: TRBV28; D gene: TRBD1
CDR3 protein: ATQRGRVAREQY; clone size: .; J gene: TRBJ2-7; V gene: TRBV2; D gene: .
CDR3 protein: ASSLHRGGLLPGELF; clone size: .; J gene: TRBJ2-2; V gene: TRBV5-6; D gene: .
CDR3 protein: ASSVSGGPSYEQY; clone size: .; J gene: TRBJ2-7; V gene: TRBV19; D gene: .
CDR3 protein: ASSQHSTDTQY; clone size: many; J gene: TRBJ2-3; V gene: TRBV9; D gene: .
CDR3 protein: ASSLTGGYSNQPQH; clone size: .; J gene: TRBJ1-5; V gene: TRBV27; D gene: TRBD1
CDR3 protein: ASSLALRYNEQF; clone size: .; J gene: TRBJ2-1; V gene: TRBV12-3/TRBV12-4; D gene: .
CDR3 protein: ASSFRTETYEQY; clone size: .; J gene: TRBJ2-7; V gene: TRBV13; D gene: .
CDR3 protein: ASSHAGGSADTQY; clone size: few; J gene: TRBJ2-3; V gene: TRBV4-1; D gene: TRBD2
CDR3 protein: ASSQDPQGLQF; clone size: .; J gene: TRBJ2-1; V gene: TRBV4-3; D gene: .
CDR3 protein: ASSLGLLAEVTGELF; clone size: few; J gene: TRBJ2-2; V gene: TRBV13; D gene: TRBD2
CDR3 protein: ASSPKPYEQY; clone size: many; J gene: TRBJ2-7; V gene: TRBV9; D gene: .
CDR3 protein: ATSRDRDLYSPLH; clone size: .; J gene: TRBJ1-6; V gene: TRBV15; D gene: .
CDR3 protein: ASSPGQVGELF; clone size: .; J gene: TRBJ2-2; V gene: TRBV9; D gene: TRBD1
CDR3 protein: ATSDSGRFSGANVLT; clone size: many; J gene: TRBJ2-6; V gene: TRBV24-1; D gene: .
CDR3 protein: ASSVGGSRDTQY; clone size: .; J gene: TRBJ2-3; V gene: TRBV9; D gene: .
CDR3 protein: ASSLVSAGPYVQY; clone size: .; J gene: TRBJ2-7; V gene: TRBV13; D gene: .
CDR3 protein: ASSPGVRGRFSDTQY; clone size: .; J gene: TRBJ2-3; V gene: TRBV28; D gene: TRBD2
CDR3 protein: ASSHSEEKLS; clone size: .; J gene: TRBJ1-4; V gene: TRBV7-6; D gene: .
CDR3 protein: ASSPRVFSSYEQY; clone size: many; J gene: TRBJ2-7; V gene: TRBV28; D gene: .
CDR3 protein: ASAKGQRRDGYT; clone size: few; J gene: TRBJ1-2; V gene: TRBV28; D gene: TRBD1
CDR3 protein: ASSVDGHQETQY; clone size: .; J gene: TRBJ2-5; V gene: TRBV9; D gene: .
CDR3 protein: ASSLLPARTDTQY; clone size: many; J gene: TRBJ2-3; V gene: TRBV28; D gene: .
CDR3 protein: ASSWGTAISGANVLT; clone size: many; J gene: TRBJ2-6; V gene: TRBV5-6; D gene: TRBD1
CDR3 protein: ASSLGVGEKLF; clone size: many; J gene: TRBJ1-4; V gene: TRBV7-2; D gene: .
CDR3 protein: ASSQAGQGAFYTEAF; clone size: few; J gene: TRBJ1-1; V gene: TRBV14; D gene: TRBD1